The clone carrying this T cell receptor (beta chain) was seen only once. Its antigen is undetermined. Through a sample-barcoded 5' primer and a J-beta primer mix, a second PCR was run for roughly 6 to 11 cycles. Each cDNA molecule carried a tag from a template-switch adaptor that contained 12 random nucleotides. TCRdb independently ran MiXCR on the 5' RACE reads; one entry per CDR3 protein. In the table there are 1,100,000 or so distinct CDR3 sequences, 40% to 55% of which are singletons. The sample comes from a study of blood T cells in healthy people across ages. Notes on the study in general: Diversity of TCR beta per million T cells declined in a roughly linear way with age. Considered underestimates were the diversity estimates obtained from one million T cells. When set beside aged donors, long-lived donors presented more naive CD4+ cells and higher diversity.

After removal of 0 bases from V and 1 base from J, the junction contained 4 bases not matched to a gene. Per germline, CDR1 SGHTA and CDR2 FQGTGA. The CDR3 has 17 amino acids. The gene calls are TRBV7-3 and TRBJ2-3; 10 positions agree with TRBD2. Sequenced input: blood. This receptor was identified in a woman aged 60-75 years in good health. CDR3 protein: CASSLTGTSAGTDTQYF. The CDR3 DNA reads TGTGCCAGCAGCTTAACCGGGACTAGCGCCGGCACAGATACGCAGTATTTT.